This TCR beta chain was found in a study of CD4 and CD8 cells across lung adenocarcinoma regions. The V gene's germline CDR1 is MNHNS and CDR2 SASEGT. Trimming removed 6 bases from V and 2 bases from J; junction bases left unmatched: 2. The CDR3 is 16 residues long. Donors had localized lung adenocarcinoma, a non-small cell lung cancer. One entry per CDR3 protein results from TCRdb running MiXCR on the PCR reads. The table lists about 2,400 distinct CDR3 sequences, 51% of them singletons. The sample taken for sequencing was CD4+ T cells from the center of a lung tumor. The clonotype was recovered from a female donor with lung adenocarcinoma. The CD4 and CD8 labels of this study may be unreliable. This chain links TRBV6-1 with TRBJ2-1; TRBD2 matches at 15 bases. CDR3 residues: CASSGTSGGTYNEQFF. The CDR3 DNA follows: TGTGCCAGCAGCGGGACTAGCGGGGGGACCTACAATGAGCAGTTCTTC.